This TCR beta chain was captured by sequencing in a study of cytomegalovirus exposure and HLA in healthy donors. V trimming: 5 bases; J trimming: 0 bases; junction bases outside the gene matches: 5. Germline V gene lookup returns CDR1 SGHVS and CDR2 FNYEAQ. The CDR3 sequence is 15 residues long. The PCR contained 60 Vbeta and 13 Jbeta primers. Profiled with immunoSEQ multiplex PCR; TCRdb holds only in-frame clones, not every one. The sample contains approximately 88,000 clones, about four fifths of which appear only once. The sequenced sample consisted of PBMCs. The receptor's source is a man younger than 30 in good health and CMV-seropositive. The genes are TRBV7-6 and TRBJ2-7; 9 bases line up with TRBD1. The CDR3 DNA reads as TGTGCCAGCAGCACCGGGACAGGGAGCTCCTACGAGCAGTACTTC. Its protein product is CASSTGTGSSYEQYF.